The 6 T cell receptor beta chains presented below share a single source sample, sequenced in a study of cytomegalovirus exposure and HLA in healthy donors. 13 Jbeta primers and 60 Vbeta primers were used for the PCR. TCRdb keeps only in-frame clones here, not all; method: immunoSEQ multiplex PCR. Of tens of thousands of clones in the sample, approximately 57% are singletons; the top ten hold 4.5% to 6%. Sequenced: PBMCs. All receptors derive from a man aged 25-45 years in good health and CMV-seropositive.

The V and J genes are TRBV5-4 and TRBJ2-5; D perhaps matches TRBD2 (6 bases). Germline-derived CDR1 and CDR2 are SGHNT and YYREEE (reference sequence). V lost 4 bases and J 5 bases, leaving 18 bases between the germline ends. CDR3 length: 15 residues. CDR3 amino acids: CASSLRPGEGETQYF. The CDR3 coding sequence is TGTGCCAGCAGCCTCCGACCGGGGGAAGGGGAGACCCAGTACTTC.

CDR3 coding DNA: TGTGCCCCCCCGGGGGACAGGTATAGCAATCAGCCCCAGCATTTT. Protein product: CAPPGDRYSNQPQHF. The chain links TRBV6-5 to TRBJ1-5; 8 nucleotides match TRBD1. The CDR3 loop spans 15 amino acids. From germline, CDR1 is MNHEY and CDR2 SVGAGI. With V trimmed by 11 bases and J by 0 bases, 9 bases remained unmatched.

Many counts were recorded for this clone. The chain's CDR3 is CAWTLGPGSEAFF. DNA of the CDR3: TGTGCCTGGACCCTAGGTCCCGGGTCTGAAGCTTTCTTT. This chain joins TRBV30 and TRBJ1-1, with D unresolved. From germline, CDR1 is GTSNPN and CDR2 SVGIG (reference sequence). V was shortened by 4 bases and J by 6 bases, with 15 bases between the two germline ends. The CDR3 has 13 amino acids.

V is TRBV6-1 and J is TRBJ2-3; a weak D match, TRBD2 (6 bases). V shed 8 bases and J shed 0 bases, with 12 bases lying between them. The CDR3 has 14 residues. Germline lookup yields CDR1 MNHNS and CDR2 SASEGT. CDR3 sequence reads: CASQEGWSTDTQYF. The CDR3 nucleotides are TGTGCCAGCCAGGAGGGCTGGAGCACAGATACGCAGTATTTT.

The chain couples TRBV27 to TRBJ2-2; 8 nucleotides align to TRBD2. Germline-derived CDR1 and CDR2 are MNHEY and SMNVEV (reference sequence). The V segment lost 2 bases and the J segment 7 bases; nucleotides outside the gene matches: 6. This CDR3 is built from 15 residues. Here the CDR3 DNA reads TGTGCCAGCAGTTTACAGCGGGAGAGGGGCGGGGAGCTGTTTTTT. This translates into CASSLQRERGGELFF.

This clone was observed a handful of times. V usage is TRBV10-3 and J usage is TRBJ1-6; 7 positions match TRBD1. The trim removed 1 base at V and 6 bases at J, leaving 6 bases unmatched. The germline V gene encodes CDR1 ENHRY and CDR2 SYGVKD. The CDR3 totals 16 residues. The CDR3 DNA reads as TGTGCCATCAGTGAGTTCGACAGGGACCCTAATTCACCCCTCCACTTT. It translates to CAISEFDRDPNSPLHF.